This TCR beta chain originates from a study of T-cell reconstitution after alpha-beta-depleted transplantation in children. This clonotype has ten or more counts. Trimming pared 1 base from V and 7 bases from J, leaving 11 bases between. The CDR3 loop spans 14 amino acids. Germline V gene lookup returns CDR1 SEHNR and CDR2 FQNEAQ (reference sequence). A library of TCRbeta sequences, prepared with unique molecular identifiers, was generated. TCRdb ran MiXCR on the PCR reads and lists one entry per CDR3 protein. The sample lists roughly 250,000 distinct CDR3 sequences, just under 8.5% occurring once. This specimen was PBMCs, mostly from graft donor cells, taken 180 days after TCRalphabeta/CD19-depleted stem cell transplant. The chain recombines TRBV7-9 with TRBJ2-1; no definite D call. The origin of this receptor is a male patient younger than 18 who had a stem cell transplant for acute lymphoblastic leukemia, so the T cells may come from the graft donor. CDR3 region: CASSLGRHSNEQFF. The CDR3 DNA reads TGTGCCAGCAGCTTAGGACGGCACTCTAATGAGCAGTTCTTC.